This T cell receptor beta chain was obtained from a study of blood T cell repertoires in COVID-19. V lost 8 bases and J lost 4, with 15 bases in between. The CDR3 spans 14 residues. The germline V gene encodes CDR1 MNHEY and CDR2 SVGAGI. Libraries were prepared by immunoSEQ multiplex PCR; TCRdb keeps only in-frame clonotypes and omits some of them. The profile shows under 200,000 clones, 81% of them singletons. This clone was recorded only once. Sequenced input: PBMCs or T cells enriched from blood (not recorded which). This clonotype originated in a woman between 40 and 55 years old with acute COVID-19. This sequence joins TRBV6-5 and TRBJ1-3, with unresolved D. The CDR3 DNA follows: TGTGCCAGCGGAATCGGGGTTTCCGGAAACACCATATATTTT. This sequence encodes CASGIGVSGNTIYF.